This T cell receptor beta chain was sequenced in a study of blood T cell repertoires in COVID-19. At the level of the study: Nucleic acid was either cDNA or gDNA, and it came from T cells, B-cell-depleted T cells, or PBMCs.

Germline V lookup: CDR1 SGHNT, CDR2 YYREEE (reference sequence). V was trimmed by 2 bases and J by 4 bases, leaving 9 bases between them. The CDR3 totals 13 residues. The repertoire was sequenced with immunoSEQ multiplex PCR; TCRdb's copy has only in-frame clones and lacks some. The top ten clones hold 2.2% of a sample with approximately 230,000 clones, more than 80% of them seen once. The clonotype originates from a man younger than 40 who had recovered from COVID-19. Sequencing was done on a sample of peripheral blood. The chain employs TRBV5-4 and TRBJ1-1, with D unclear. The CDR3 protein is CASSLPTVTEAFF. CDR3 bases: TGTGCCAGCAGCTTACCAACTGTCACTGAAGCTTTCTTT. Using reference TRBV5-4 and TRBJ1-1 for the parts outside the CDR3, the full variable domain is ETGVTQSPTHLIKTRGQQVTLRCSSQSGHNTVSWYQQALGQGPQFIFQYYREEENGRGNFPPRFSGLQFPNYSSELNVNALELDDSALYLCASSLPTVTEAFFGQGTRLTVV.